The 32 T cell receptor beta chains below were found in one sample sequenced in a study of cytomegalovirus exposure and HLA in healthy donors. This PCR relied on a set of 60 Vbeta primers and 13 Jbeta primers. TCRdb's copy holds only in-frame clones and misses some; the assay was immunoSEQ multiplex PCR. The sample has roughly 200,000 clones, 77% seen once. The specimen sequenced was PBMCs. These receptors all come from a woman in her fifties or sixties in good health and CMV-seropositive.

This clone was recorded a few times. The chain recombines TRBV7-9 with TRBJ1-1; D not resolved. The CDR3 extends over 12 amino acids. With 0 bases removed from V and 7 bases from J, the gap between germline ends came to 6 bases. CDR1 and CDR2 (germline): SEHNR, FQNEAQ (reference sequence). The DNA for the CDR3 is TGTGCCAGCAGCTTAGCGCCCGGTGAAGCTTTCTTT. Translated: CASSLAPGEAFF.

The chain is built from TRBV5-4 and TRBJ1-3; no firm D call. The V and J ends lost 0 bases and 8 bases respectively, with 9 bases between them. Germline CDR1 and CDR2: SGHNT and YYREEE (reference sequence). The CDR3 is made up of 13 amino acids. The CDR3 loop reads CASSLENGDTIYF. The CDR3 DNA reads TGTGCCAGCAGCTTGGAAAACGGGGACACCATATATTTT.

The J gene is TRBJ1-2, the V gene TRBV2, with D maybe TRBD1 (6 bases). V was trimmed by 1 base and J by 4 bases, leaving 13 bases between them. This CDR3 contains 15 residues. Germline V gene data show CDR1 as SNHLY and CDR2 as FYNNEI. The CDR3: CASSEGQGRTYGYTF. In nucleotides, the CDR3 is TGTGCCAGCAGTGAAGGGCAGGGGCGTACCTATGGCTACACCTTC.

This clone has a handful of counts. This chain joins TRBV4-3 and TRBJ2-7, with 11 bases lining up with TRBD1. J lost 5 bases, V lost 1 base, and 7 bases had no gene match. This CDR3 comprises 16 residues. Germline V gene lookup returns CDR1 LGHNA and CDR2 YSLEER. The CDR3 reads CASSQGGGTGGDEQYF. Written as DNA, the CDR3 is TGCGCCAGCAGCCAAGGGGGGGGGACAGGGGGTGACGAGCAGTACTTC.

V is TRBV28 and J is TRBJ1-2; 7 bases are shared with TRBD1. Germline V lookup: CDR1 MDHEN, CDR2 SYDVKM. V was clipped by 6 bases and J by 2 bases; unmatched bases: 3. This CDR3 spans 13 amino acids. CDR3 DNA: TGTGCCAGCAGGGGACAGACCAACTATGGCTACACCTTC. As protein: CASRGQTNYGYTF.

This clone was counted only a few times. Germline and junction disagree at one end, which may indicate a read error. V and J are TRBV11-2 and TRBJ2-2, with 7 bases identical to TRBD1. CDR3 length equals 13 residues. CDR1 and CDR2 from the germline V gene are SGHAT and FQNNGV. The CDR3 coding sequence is TGTGCCAGCAGCCTAGACAGGGCCGGGGAGCTGTTTTTT. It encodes CASSLDRAGELFF.

CDR3 sequence (DNA): TGTGCCACCAGACGGACATCGGGAGGTGAAAAACTGTTTTTT. This sequence encodes CATRRTSGGEKLFF. The V gene is TRBV15, the J gene TRBJ1-4; the D gene is possibly TRBD1 (5 bases). The CDR3 extends over 14 amino acids. Germline V gene data show CDR1 as LNHNV and CDR2 as YYDKDF (reference sequence). Deletions cut 6 bases from V and 7 bases from J, with 15 bases between. Full variable domain (rest looked up from reference TRBV15 and TRBJ1-4): DAMVIQNPRYQVTQFGKPVTLSCSQTLNHNVMYWYQQKSSQAPKLLFHYYDKDFNNEADTPDNFQSRRPNTSFCFLDIRSPGLGDTAMYLCATRRTSGGEKLFFGSGTQLSVL.

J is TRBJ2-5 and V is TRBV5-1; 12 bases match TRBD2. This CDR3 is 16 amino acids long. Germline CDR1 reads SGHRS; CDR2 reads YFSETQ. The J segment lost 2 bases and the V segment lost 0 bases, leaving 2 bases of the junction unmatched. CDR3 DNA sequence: TGCGCCAGCAGCTTGGCTAGCGGGGGGGCTCAAGAGACCCAGTACTTC. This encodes CASSLASGGAQETQYF.

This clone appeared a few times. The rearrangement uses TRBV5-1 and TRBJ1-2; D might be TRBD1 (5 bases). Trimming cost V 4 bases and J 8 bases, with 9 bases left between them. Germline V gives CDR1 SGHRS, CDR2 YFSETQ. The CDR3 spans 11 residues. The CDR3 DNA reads TGCGCCAGCAGCCCGGGGGGAGGCTACACCTTC. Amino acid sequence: CASSPGGGYTF.

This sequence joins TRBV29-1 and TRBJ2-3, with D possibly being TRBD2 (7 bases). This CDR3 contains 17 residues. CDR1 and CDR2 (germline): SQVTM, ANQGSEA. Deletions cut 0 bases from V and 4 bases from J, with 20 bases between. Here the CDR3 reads CSVEDTQGRAFADTQYF. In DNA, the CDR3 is TGCAGCGTTGAAGACACCCAGGGGAGGGCCTTCGCAGATACGCAGTATTTT.

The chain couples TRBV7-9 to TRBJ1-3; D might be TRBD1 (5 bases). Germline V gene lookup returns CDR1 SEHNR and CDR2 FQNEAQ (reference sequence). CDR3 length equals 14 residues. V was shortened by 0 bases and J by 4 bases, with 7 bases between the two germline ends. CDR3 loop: CASSLAHRGNTIYF. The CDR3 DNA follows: TGTGCCAGCAGCTTAGCGCACAGGGGAAACACCATATATTTT.

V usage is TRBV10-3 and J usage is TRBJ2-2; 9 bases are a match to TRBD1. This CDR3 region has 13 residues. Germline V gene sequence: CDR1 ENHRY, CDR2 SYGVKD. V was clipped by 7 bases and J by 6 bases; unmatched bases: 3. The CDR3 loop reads CAITRQGAGELFF. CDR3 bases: TGTGCCATCACCCGACAGGGGGCCGGGGAGCTGTTTTTT.

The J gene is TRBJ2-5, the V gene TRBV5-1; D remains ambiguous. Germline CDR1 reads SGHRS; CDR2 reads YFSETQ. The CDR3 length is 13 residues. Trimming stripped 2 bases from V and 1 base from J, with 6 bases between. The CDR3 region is CASSFLAQETQYF. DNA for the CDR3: TGCGCCAGCAGCTTTTTGGCCCAAGAGACCCAGTACTTC.

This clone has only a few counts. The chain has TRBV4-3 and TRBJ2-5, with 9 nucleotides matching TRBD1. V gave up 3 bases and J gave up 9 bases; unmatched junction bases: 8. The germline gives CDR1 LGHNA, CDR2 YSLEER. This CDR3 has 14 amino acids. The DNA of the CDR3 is TGCGCCAGCAGCCAGGACAGGGGAGCGTGGGCCCAGTACTTC. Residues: CASSQDRGAWAQYF.

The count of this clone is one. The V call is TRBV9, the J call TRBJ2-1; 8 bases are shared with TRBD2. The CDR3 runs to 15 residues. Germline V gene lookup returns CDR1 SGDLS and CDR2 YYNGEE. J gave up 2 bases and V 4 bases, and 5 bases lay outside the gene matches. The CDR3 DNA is TGTGCCAGCAGCCCGGCGGGAGGCACCTACAATGAGCAGTTCTTC. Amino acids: CASSPAGGTYNEQFF.

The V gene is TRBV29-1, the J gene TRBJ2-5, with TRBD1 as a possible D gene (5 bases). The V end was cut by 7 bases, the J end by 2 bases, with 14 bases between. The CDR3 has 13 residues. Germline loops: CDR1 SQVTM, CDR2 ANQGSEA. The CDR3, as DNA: TGCAGCGCTCTCAGACAGCTTCAAGAGACCCAGTACTTC. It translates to CSALRQLQETQYF.

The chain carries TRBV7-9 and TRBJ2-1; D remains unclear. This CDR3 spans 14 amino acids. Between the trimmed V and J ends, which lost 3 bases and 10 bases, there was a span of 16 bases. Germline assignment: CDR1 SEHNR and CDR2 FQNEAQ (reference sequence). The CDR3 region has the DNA TGTGCCAGCAGCTTGCCTTCCTTTGTACAAGAGCAGTTCTTC. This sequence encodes CASSLPSFVQEQFF. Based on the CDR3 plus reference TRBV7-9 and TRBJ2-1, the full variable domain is DTGVSQNPRHKITKRGQNVTFRCDPISEHNRLYWYRQTLGQGPEFLTYFQNEAQLEKSRLLSDRFSAERPKGSFSTLEIQRTEQGDSAMYLCASSLPSFVQEQFFGPGTRLTVL.

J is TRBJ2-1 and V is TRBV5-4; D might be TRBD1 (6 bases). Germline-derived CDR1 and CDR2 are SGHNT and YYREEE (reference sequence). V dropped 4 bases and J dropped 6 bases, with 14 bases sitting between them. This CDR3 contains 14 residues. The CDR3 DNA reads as TGTGCCAGCAGCCCCTGGCAGGGGCGCAATGAGCAGTTCTTC. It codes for CASSPWQGRNEQFF.

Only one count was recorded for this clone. For the CDR3, the DNA is TGTGCCAGCAGCCCCGGCGGGGGCCGGAACACTGAAGCTTTCTTT. Translating gives CASSPGGGRNTEAFF. The rearrangement joins TRBV28 to TRBJ1-1, with a tentative D call TRBD1 (6 bases). The V end was cut by 6 bases, the J end by 1 base, with 15 bases between. This CDR3 is built from 15 residues. Looked up from germline, CDR1 is MDHEN and CDR2 is SYDVKM. The full variable domain, with the rest looked up from reference TRBV28 and TRBJ1-1, is DVKVTQSSRYLVKRTGEKVFLECVQDMDHENMFWYRQDPGLGLRLIYFSYDVKMKEKGDIPEGYSVSREKKERFSLILESASTNQTSMYLCASSPGGGRNTEAFFGQGTRLTVV.

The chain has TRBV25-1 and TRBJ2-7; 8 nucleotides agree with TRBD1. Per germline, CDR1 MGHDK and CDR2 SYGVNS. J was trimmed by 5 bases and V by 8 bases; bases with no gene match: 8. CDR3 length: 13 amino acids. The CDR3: CASGEQGADEQYF. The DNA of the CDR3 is TGTGCCAGCGGAGAGCAGGGGGCCGACGAGCAGTACTTC.

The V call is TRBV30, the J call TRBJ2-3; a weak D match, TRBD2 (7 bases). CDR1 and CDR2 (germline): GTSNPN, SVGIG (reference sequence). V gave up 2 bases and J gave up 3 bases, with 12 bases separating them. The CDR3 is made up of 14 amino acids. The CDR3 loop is CAWSSGGSTDTQYF. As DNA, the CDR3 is TGTGCCTGGAGTTCGGGGGGCAGTACAGATACGCAGTATTTT.

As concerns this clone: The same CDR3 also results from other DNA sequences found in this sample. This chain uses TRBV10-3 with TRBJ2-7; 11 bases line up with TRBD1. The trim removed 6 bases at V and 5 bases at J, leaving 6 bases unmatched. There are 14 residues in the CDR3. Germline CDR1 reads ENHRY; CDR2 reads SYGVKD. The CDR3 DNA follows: TGTGCCATCAGCCCGGACAGGGGGCTGGACGAGCAGTACTTC. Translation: CAISPDRGLDEQYF.

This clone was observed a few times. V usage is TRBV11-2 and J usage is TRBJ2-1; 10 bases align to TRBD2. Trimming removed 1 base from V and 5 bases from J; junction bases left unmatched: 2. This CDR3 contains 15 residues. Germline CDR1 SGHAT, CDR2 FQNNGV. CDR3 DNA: TGTGCCAGCAGCTTAGCACTAGCGGGGCACAATGAGCAGTTCTTC. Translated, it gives CASSLALAGHNEQFF. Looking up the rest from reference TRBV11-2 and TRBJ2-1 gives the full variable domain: EAGVAQSPRYKIIEKRQSVAFWCNPISGHATLYWYQQILGQGPKLLIQFQNNGVVDDSQLPKDRFSAERLKGVDSTLKIQPAKLEDSAVYLCASSLALAGHNEQFFGPGTRLTVL.

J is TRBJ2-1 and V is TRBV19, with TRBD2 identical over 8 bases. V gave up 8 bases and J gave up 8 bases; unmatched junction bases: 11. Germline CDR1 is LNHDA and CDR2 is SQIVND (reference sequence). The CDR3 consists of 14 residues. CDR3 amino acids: CASGRRGVRDEQFF. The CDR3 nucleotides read TGTGCCAGTGGTCGGCGGGGGGTACGTGATGAGCAGTTCTTC.

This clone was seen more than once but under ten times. This CDR3 is CASSRWAETYEQYF. The CDR3 DNA follows: TGCGCCAGCAGCCGCTGGGCCGAGACCTACGAGCAGTACTTC. The V gene is TRBV4-1, the J gene TRBJ2-7; no clear D gene. The CDR3 covers 14 residues. V gave up 4 bases and J gave up 2 bases, with 12 bases separating them. In germline, CDR1 is MGHRA, CDR2 YSYEKL.

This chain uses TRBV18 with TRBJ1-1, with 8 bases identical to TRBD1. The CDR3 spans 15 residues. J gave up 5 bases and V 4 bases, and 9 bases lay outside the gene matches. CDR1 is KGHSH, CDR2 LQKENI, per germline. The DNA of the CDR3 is TGTGCCAGCTCACGAAATCCGGACAGGGAGACTGAAGCTTTCTTT. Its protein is CASSRNPDRETEAFF. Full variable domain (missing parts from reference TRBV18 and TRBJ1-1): NAGVMQNPRHLVRRRGQEARLRCSPMKGHSHVYWYRQLPEEGLKFMVYLQKENIIDESGMPKERFSAEFPKEGPSILRIQQVVRGDSAAYFCASSRNPDRETEAFFGQGTRLTVV.

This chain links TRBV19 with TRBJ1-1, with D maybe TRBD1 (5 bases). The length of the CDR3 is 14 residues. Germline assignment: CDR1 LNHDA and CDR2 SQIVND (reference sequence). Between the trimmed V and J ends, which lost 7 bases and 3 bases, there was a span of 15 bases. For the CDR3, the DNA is TGTGCCAGTATTTTGACAGTTTGGGACACTGAAGCTTTCTTT. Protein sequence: CASILTVWDTEAFF. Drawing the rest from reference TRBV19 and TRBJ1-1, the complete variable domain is DGGITQSPKYLFRKEGQNVTLSCEQNLNHDAMYWYRQDPGQGLRLIYYSQIVNDFQKGDIAEGYSVSREKKESFPLTVTSAQKNPTAFYLCASILTVWDTEAFFGQGTRLTVV.

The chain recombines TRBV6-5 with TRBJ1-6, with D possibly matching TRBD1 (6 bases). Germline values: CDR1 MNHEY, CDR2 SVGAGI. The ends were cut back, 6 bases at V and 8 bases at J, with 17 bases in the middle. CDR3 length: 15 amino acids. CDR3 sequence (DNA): TGTGCCAGCAGAGGGGGGGGACAAGGTTATTCACCCCTCCACTTT. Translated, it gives CASRGGGQGYSPLHF.

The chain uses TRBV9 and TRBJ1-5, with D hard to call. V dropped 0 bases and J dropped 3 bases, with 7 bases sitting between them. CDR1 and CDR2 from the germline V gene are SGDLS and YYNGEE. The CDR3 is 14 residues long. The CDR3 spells CASSVAWANQPQHF. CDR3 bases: TGTGCCAGCAGCGTAGCCTGGGCCAATCAGCCCCAGCATTTT.

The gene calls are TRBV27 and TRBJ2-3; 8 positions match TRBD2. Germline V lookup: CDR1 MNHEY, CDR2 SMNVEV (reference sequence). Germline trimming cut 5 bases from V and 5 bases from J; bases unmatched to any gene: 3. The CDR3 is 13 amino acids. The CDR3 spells CASSVLAEDTQYF. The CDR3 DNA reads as TGTGCCAGCAGTGTACTAGCGGAAGATACGCAGTATTTT.

CDR3 bases: TGTGCCAGCAGTTCAGGACAGAACAATGAAAAACTGTTTTTT. It is translated as CASSSGQNNEKLFF. This rearrangement joins TRBV27 to TRBJ1-4; a possible D gene is TRBD1 (6 bases). The CDR3 runs 14 residues. The V gene lost 4 bases and the J gene lost 5 bases, with 11 bases spanning the gap. Germline V gene lookup returns CDR1 MNHEY and CDR2 SMNVEV (reference sequence).

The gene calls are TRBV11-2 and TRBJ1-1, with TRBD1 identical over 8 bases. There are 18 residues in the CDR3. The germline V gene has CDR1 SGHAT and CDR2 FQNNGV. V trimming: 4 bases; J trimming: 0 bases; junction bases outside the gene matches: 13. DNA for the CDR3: TGTGCCAGCAGCTCCAGGGGGCGGGACAGAGCCTTGAACACTGAAGCTTTCTTT. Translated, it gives CASSSRGRDRALNTEAFF.